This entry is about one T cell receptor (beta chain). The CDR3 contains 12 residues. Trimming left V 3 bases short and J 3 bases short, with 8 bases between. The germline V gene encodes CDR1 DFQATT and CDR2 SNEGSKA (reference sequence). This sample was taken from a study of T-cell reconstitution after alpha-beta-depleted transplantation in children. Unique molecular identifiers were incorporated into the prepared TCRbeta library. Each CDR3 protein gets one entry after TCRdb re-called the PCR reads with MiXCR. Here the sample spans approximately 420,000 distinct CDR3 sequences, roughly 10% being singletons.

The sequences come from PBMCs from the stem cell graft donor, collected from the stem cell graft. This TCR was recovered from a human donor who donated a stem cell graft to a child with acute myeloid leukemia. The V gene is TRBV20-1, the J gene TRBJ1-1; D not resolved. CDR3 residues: CSARPGYTEAFF. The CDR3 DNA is TGCAGTGCTAGGCCCGGATACACTGAAGCTTTCTTT.